This TCR beta chain was captured by sequencing in a study of OX40 agonist ivuxolimab in advanced cancers. Whole-study context: Patients took ivuxolimab, an agonistic anti-OX40 (CD134) antibody. Broader study findings: Both CD4+ and CD8+ T cell populations in blood had undergone clonal expansion by week 6 at 0.1 to 3.0 mg/kg.

Data came from immunoSEQ multiplex PCR; TCRdb stores just in-frame clones and leaves some out. The data hold about 71,000 clones, with roughly three quarters observed a single time. The CDR3 contains 14 residues. Germline assignment: CDR1 KGHSH and CDR2 LQKENI. V gave up 2 bases and J gave up 7 bases, with 14 bases separating them. About this clone: Its antigen is not identified.

The sequence derives from an adult with an advanced solid tumor such as melanoma, head and neck, liver or kidney cancer. Source: CD4+ or CD8+ T cells sorted from blood, taken in a trial of the OX40 agonist ivuxolimab. This chain connects TRBV18 to TRBJ1-2, with D possibly TRBD1 on 5 matching bases. DNA of the CDR3: TGTGCCAGCTCACCATCAACAGGTGAGGGTGGCTACACCTTC. Its translation: CASSPSTGEGGYTF.